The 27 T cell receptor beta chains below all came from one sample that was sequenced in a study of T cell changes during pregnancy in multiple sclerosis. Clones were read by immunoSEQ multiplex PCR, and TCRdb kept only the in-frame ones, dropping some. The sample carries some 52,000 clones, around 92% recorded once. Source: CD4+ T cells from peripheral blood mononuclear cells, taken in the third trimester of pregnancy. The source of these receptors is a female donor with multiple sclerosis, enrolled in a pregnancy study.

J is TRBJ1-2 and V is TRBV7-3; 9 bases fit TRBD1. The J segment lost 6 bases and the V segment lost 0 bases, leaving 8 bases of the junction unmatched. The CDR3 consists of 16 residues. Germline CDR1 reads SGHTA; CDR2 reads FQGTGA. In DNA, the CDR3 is TGTGCCAGCAGCTTAACTCGGGACAGGGCGGGGGATGGCTACACCTTC. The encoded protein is CASSLTRDRAGDGYTF.

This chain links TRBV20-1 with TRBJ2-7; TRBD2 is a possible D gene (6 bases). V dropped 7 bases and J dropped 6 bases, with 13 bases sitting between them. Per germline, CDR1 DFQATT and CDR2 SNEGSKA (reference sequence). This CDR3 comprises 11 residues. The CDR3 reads CSGKAGGEQYF. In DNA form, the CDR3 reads TGCAGTGGGAAAGCGGGTGGCGAGCAGTACTTC.

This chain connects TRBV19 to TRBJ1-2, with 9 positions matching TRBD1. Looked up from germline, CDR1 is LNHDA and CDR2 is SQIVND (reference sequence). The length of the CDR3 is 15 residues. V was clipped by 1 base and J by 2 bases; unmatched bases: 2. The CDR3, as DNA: TGTGCCAGTAGTATAGGGGACAGGGTGAACTATGGCTACACCTTC. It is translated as CASSIGDRVNYGYTF. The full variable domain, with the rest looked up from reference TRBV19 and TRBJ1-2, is DGGITQSPKYLFRKEGQNVTLSCEQNLNHDAMYWYRQDPGQGLRLIYYSQIVNDFQKGDIAEGYSVSREKKESFPLTVTSAQKNPTAFYLCASSIGDRVNYGYTFGSGTRLTVV.

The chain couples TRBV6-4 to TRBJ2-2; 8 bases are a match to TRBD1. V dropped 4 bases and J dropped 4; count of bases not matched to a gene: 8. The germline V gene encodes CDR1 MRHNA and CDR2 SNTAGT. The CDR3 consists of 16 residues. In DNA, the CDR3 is TGTGCCAGCAGTGGAGGGCAGGGGGCGACCACCGGGGAGCTGTTTTTT. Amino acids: CASSGGQGATTGELFF.

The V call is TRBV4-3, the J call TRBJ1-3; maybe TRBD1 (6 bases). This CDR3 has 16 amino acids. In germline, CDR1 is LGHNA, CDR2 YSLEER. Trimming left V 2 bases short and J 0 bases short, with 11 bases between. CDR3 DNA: TGCGCCAGCAGCCAATCGATAGGGGGCTCTGGAAACACCATATATTTT. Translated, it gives CASSQSIGGSGNTIYF.

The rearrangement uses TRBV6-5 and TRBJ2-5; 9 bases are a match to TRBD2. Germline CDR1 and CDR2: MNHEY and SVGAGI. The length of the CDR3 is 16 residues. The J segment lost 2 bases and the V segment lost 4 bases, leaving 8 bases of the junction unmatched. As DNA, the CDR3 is TGTGCCAGCAGTTTTAGTCCTAGCGGGGCTCAAGAGACCCAGTACTTC. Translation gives CASSFSPSGAQETQYF.

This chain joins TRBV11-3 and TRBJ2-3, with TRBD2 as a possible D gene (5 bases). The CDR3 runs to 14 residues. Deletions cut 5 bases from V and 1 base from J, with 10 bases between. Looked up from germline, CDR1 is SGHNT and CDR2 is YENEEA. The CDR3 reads CASSGGDRTDTQYF. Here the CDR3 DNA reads TGTGCCAGCAGCGGAGGTGACCGCACAGATACGCAGTATTTT.

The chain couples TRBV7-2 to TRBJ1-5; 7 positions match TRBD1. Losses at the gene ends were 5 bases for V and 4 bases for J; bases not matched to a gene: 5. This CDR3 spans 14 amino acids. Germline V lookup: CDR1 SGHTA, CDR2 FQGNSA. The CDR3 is CASSVARGNQPQHF. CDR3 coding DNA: TGTGCCAGCAGCGTCGCCAGGGGGAATCAGCCCCAGCATTTT.

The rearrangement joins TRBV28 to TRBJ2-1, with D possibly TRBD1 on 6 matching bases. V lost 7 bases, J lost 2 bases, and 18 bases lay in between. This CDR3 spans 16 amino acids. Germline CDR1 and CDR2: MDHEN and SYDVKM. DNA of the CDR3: TGTGCCAGCAACGTAGGGGGAGCAGGGACCTACAATGAGCAGTTCTTC. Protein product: CASNVGGAGTYNEQFF.

CDR3 DNA: TGTGCCAGCAGTTATGGGGGCGAAGGATCCCTCCACTTT. Translation gives CASSYGGEGSLHF. V usage is TRBV6-5 and J usage is TRBJ1-6, with D perhaps matching TRBD1 (6 bases). The CDR3 runs 13 residues. Trimming pared 3 bases from V and 14 bases from J, leaving 14 bases between. Germline lookup yields CDR1 MNHEY and CDR2 SVGAGI.

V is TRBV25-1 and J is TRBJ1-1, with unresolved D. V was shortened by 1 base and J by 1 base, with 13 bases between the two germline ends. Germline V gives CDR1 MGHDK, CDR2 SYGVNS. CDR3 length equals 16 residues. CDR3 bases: TGTGCCAGCAGTGAATCTCGGGTGTACCAGAACACTGAAGCTTTCTTT. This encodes CASSESRVYQNTEAFF. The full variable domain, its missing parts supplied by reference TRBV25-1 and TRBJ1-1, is EADIYQTPRYLVIGTGKKITLECSQTMGHDKMYWYQQDPGMELHLIHYSYGVNSTEKGDLSSESTVSRIRTEHFPLTLESARPSHTSQYLCASSESRVYQNTEAFFGQGTRLTVV.

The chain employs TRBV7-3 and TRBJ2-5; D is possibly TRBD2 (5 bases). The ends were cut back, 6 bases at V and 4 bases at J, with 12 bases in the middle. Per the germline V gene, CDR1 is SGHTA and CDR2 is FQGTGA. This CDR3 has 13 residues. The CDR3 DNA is TGTGCCAGCAGAGCCCGGAGCGGAGAGACCCAGTACTTC. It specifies CASRARSGETQYF.

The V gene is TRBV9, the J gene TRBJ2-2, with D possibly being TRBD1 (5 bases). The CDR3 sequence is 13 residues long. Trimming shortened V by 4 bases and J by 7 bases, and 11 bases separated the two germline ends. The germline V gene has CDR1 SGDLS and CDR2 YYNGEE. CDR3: CASSPGNHGELFF. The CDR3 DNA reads TGTGCCAGCAGCCCAGGGAATCACGGGGAGCTGTTTTTT.

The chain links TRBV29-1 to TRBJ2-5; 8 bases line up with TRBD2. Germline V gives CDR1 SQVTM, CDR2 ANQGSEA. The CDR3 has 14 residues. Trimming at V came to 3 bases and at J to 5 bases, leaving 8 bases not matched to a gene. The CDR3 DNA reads TGCAGCGTTGAGGGAGCGGGGGCCCGGGAGACCCAGTACTTC. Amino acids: CSVEGAGARETQYF.

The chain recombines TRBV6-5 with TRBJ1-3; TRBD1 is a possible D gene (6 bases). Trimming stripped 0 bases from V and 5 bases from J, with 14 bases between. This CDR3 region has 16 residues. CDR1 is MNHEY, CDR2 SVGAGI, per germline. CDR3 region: CASSYSSGDIRNTIYF. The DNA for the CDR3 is TGTGCCAGCAGTTACTCATCTGGGGACATAAGAAACACCATATATTTT.

The CDR3 spells CASSKGSGGWGGYTF. In DNA form, the CDR3 reads TGTGCCAGCAGCAAGGGATCAGGGGGCTGGGGCGGCTACACCTTC. This chain uses TRBV21-1 with TRBJ1-2; the table's D call, TRBD1, was not checked against the DNA. TRBV21-1 is listed as a pseudogene. The length of the CDR3 is 15 residues.

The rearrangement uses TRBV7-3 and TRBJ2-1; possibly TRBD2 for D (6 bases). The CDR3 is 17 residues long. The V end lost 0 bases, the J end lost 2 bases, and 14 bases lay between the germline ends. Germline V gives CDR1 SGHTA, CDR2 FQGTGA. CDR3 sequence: CASSLTSGRGTYNEQFF. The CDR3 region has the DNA TGTGCCAGCAGCTTAACCTCTGGGCGGGGAACCTACAATGAGCAGTTCTTC.

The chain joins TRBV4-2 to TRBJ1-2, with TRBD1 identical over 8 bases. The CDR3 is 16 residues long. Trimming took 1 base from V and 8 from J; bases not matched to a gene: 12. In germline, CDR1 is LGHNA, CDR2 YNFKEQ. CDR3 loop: CASSQAQGDRKGGYTF. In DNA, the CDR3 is TGTGCCAGCAGCCAAGCACAGGGGGACAGAAAAGGGGGCTACACCTTC.

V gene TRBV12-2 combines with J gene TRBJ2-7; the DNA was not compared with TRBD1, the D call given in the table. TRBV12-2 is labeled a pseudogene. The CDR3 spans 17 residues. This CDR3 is CASRLFHRDRGRYEQYF. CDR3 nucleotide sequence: TGTGCAAGTCGCTTATTCCACCGGGACAGGGGGCGATACGAGCAGTACTTC.

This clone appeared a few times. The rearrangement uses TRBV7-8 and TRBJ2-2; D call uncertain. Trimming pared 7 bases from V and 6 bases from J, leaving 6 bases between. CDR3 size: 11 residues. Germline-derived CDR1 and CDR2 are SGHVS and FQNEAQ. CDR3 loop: CASTIAGELFF. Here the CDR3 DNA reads TGTGCCAGCACTATCGCCGGGGAGCTGTTTTTT.

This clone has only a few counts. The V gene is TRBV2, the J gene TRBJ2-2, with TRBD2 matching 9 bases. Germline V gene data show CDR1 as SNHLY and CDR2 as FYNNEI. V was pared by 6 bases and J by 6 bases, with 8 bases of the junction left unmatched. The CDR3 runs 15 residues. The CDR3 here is CASRAGTSFAGELFF. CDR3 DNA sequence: TGTGCCAGCAGGGCCGGGACTAGCTTCGCCGGGGAGCTGTTTTTT.

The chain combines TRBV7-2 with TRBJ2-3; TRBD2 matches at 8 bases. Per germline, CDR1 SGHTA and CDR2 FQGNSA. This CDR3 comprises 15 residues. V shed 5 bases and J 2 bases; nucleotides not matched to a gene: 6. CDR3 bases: TGTGCCAGCAGCCCTAGCGGGTCGTCCACAGATACGCAGTATTTT. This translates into CASSPSGSSTDTQYF. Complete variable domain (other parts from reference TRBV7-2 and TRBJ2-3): GAGVSQSPSNKVTEKGKDVELRCDPISGHTALYWYRQSLGQGLEFLIYFQGNSAPDKSGLPSDRFSAERTGGSVSTLTIQRTQQEDSAVYLCASSPSGSSTDTQYFGPGTRLTVL.

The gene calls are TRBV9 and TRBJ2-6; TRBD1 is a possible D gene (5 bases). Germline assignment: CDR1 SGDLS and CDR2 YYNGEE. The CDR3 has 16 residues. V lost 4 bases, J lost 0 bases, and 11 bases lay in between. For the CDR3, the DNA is TGTGCCAGCAGCCCCCGACAGCGCTCTGGGGCCAACGTCCTGACTTTC. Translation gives CASSPRQRSGANVLTF.

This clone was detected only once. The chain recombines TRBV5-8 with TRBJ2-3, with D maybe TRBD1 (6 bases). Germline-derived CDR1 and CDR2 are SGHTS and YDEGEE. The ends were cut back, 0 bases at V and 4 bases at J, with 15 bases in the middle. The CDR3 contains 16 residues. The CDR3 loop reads CASSLGLNREADTQYF. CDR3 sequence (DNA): TGTGCCAGCAGCTTGGGGTTGAACAGGGAAGCAGATACGCAGTATTTT.

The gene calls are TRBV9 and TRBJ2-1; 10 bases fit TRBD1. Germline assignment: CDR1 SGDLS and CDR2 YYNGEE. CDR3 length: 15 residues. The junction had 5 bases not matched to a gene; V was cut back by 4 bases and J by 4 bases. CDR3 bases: TGTGCCAGCAGCCTTGGACAGGGGGGGTACAATGAGCAGTTCTTC. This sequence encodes CASSLGQGGYNEQFF.

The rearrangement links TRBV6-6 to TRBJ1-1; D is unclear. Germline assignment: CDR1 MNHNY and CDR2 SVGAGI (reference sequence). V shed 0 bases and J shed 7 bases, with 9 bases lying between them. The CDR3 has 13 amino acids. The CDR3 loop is CASSYSREVEAFF. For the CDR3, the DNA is TGTGCCAGCAGTTACTCGAGAGAGGTTGAAGCTTTCTTT.

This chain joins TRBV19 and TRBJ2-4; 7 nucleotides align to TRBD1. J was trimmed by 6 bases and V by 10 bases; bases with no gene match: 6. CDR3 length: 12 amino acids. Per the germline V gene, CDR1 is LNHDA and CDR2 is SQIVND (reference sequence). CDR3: CATQGQPNIQYF. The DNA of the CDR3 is TGTGCCACTCAGGGACAGCCAAACATTCAGTACTTC.